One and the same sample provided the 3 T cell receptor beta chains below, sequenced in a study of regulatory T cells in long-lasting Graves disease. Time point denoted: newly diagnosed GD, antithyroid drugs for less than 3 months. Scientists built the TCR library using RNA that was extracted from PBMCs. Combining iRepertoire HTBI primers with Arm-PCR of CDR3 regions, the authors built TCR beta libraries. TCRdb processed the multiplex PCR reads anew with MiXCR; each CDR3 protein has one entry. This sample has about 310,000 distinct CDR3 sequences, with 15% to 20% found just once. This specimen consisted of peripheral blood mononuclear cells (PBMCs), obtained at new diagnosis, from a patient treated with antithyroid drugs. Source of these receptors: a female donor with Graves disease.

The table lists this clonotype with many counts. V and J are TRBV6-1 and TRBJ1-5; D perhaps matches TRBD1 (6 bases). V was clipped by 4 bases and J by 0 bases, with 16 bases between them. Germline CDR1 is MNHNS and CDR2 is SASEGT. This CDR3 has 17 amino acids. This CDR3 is CASSGPTGTTSNQPQHF. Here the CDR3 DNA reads TGTGCCAGCAGTGGCCCCACAGGGACCACTAGCAATCAGCCCCAGCATTTT.

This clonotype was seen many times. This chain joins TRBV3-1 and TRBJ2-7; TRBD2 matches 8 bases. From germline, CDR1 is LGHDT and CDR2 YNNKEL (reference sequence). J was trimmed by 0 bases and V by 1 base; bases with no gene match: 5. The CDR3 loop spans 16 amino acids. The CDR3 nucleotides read TGTGCCAGCAGCCAAGGGCTAGCGGGCTACTCCTACGAGCAGTACTTC. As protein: CASSQGLAGYSYEQYF.

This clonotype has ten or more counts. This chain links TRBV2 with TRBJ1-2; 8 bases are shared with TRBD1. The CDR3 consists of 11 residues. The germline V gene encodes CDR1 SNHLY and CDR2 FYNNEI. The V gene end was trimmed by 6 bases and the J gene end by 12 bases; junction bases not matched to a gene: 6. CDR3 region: CASRRDRLDTF. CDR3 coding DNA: TGTGCCAGCAGGAGGGACAGGCTGGACACCTTC.